The T cell receptor beta chain under discussion was sequenced for a study of identical twins. MiXCR was run by TCRdb on the 5' RACE reads, yielding one entry per CDR3 protein. Among some 100,000 distinct CDR3 sequences listed, under 7% were seen once. The table lists this clonotype with many counts. Its specificity is not known. Study observations and caveats: While abundant cord blood beta clonotypes carried fewer insertions, memory repertoires showed no such pattern. The degree of excess twin sharing was weaker in beta out-of-frame sequences.

The receptor's source is a woman between 45 and 60 years old in good health. Sequencing was done on a sample of memory T cells sorted from blood.

The CDR3 DNA follows: TGTGCCTGGAGGATATCAGGGGGGAGCAATCAGCCCCAGCATTTT. Its protein product is CAWRISGGSNQPQHF. The V and J genes are TRBV30 and TRBJ1-5, with 7 bases fitting TRBD1. From germline, CDR1 is GTSNPN and CDR2 SVGIG (reference sequence). The CDR3 is 15 residues long. The J segment lost 1 base and the V segment lost 3 bases, leaving 6 bases of the junction unmatched.